This is a list of T cell receptor beta chains from one sample in a study of CD8 T cells in Susac syndrome. MiXCR was run by TCRdb on the immunoSEQ multiplex PCR reads, yielding one entry per CDR3 protein. The sample carries about 210,000 distinct CDR3 sequences, roughly 96% recorded once. The sample was CD4+ T cells from PBMCs. The receptor set was obtained from a human donor with multiple sclerosis. Each CDR3 is given without its conserved first and last residue. Each record gives: J gene, V gene, CDR3 protein.

>TRBJ2-7|TRBV18
ASSPDAPYEQY
>TRBJ2-7|TRBV28
ASRATSGVSYEQY
>TRBJ2-1|TRBV3-1
ASSYELDNEQF
>TRBJ2-7|TRBV30
AWSLAGGLVMVEQY
>TRBJ2-7|TRBV20-1
SARQGVDYEQY
>TRBJ1-2|TRBV6-5
ASRPGTGAPYGYT
>TRBJ1-5|TRBV12-3/TRBV12-4
ASSPDRWVEPQH
>TRBJ2-4|TRBV2
ASRGMAKNIQY
>TRBJ1-5|TRBV3-1
ASSQTRSSNQPQH
>TRBJ2-2|TRBV7-7
AGQNANTGELF
>TRBJ2-1|TRBV7-2
ASSFGSAGGPYNEQF
>TRBJ1-4|TRBV29-1
SVLQGSTGEKLF
>TRBJ1-1|TRBV6-5
ASTRLGGEGEAF
>TRBJ2-3|TRBV29-1
SVGTSGRADTQY
>TRBJ2-7|TRBV3-1
ASSQARAGQY
>TRBJ1-2|TRBV7-9
ASSVGINYGYT
>TRBJ2-1|TRBV20-1
SAPPRSYNEQF
>TRBJ1-5|TRBV30
AWSEGFGNQPQH
>TRBJ2-1|TRBV2
ASSPARGNEQF
>TRBJ1-2|TRBV7-9
ASSFGRDYGYT
>TRBJ2-3|TRBV9
ASSGALGDTQY
>TRBJ2-1|TRBV29-1
SEGTGRHEQF
>TRBJ2-5|TRBV29-1
SVRGRTIQETQY
>TRBJ1-1|TRBV9
ASSVRGLGTEAF
>TRBJ2-1|TRBV5-4
ASSFGGNLAYNEQF
>TRBJ2-1|TRBV6-5
ASRVTGSSYNEQF
>TRBJ1-5|TRBV23-1
ASGRGQGAGTH
>TRBJ1-2|TRBV10-3
AISESKNYGYT
>TRBJ1-2|TRBV9
ASSVDRGYYGYT
>TRBJ2-5|TRBV7-9
ASSLAGGSVQTQY
>TRBJ1-2|TRBV1
TSSPPSEGGYGYT
>TRBJ2-5|TRBV5-1
ASSSSGAGETQY
>TRBJ2-7|TRBV27
ASSPTWVTYEQY
>TRBJ2-1|TRBV7-2
ASSLGSGRGEQF
>TRBJ2-3|TRBV7-6
ASSPNGRMSSDTQY
>TRBJ2-7|TRBV30
AWRGLAEASYEQY
>TRBJ1-2|TRBV5-6
ASSSAAYGYT
>TRBJ1-2|TRBV28
ASRSGLNYGYT
>TRBJ1-2|TRBV9
ASTSPSGGGYGYT
>TRBJ2-7|TRBV7-3
ASSLRGTAIYEQY
>TRBJ1-5|TRBV6-1
ARTGVFQGSGQPQH
>TRBJ2-2|TRBV27
ASTTGELF
>TRBJ2-5|TRBV5-1
ASSFYQETQY
>TRBJ1-2|TRBV27
ATGLSSTLVKIYGYT
>TRBJ2-7|TRBV19
ASSSPGTAYEQY
>TRBJ2-5|TRBV3-1
ASSQEDGETQY
>TRBJ2-1|TRBV20-1
SARDSGDSSYNEQF
>TRBJ2-7|TRBV3-1
ASSPTSSYEQY
>TRBJ2-7|TRBV6-1
ASGTENYEQY
>TRBJ2-2|TRBV4-2
ASSQDGPGTGELF
>TRBJ2-3|TRBV2
ASDRQLNTDTQY
>TRBJ1-6|TRBV3-1
ASSQVGLPSPLH
>TRBJ2-5|TRBV6-5
ASSYSIVFQETQY
>TRBJ2-5|TRBV2
ASGPDIQETQY
>TRBJ1-5|TRBV23-1
ASSLLSSGTNQPQH
>TRBJ1-2|TRBV6-1
ASRLGLNYGYT
>TRBJ2-7|TRBV3-1
ASSQGRVVYEQY
>TRBJ2-7|TRBV3-1
ASSQDGWGFAEQY